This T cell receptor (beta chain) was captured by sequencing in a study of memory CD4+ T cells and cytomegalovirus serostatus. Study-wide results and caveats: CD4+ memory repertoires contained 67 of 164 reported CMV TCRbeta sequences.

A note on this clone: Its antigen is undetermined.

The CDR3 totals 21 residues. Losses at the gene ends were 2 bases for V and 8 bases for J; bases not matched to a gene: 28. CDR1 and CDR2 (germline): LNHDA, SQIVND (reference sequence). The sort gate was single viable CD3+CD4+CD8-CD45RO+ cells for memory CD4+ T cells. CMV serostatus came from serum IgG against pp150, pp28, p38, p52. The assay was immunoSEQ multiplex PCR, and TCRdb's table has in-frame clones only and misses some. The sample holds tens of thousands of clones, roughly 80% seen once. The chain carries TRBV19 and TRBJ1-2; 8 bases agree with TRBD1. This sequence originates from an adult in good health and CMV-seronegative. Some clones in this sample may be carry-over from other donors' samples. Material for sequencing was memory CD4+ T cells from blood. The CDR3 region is CASSIIGQGAAAPGYKEGYTF. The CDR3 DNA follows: TGTGCCAGTAGTATAATCGGCCAGGGGGCCGCCGCGCCTGGTTATAAGGAAGGCTACACCTTC.